A single sample is the source of the 27 T cell receptor beta chains below, sequenced in a study of blood T cells in healthy people across ages. With a J-beta primer mix and a sample-barcoded 5' primer, a second PCR ran about 6 to 11 cycles. Using its own MiXCR run on the 5' RACE reads, TCRdb lists one record per CDR3 protein. The sample holds 600,000 to 1,000,000 distinct CDR3 sequences, 25% seen once. The same sample was also used in a study of T cells of mothers and their children.

Sequenced input: blood. The receptor source for this set is a boy younger than 18 in good health.

The sample holds a few counts of this clonotype. The rearrangement links TRBV6-2 or TRBV6-3 to TRBJ2-7, with D tentatively TRBD2 (5 bases). V gave up 7 bases and J gave up 2 bases, with 9 bases separating them. This CDR3 has 12 amino acids. Looked up from germline, CDR1 is MNHEY and CDR2 is SVGEGT. The CDR3 sequence: CASTPGTYEQYF. The DNA for the CDR3 is TGTGCCAGCACCCCGGGGACCTACGAGCAGTACTTC.

This clonotype was recorded a few times. V gene TRBV5-5 combines with J gene TRBJ1-2; D is uncertain. Deletions cut 0 bases from V and 8 bases from J, with 14 bases between. CDR3 size: 14 residues. The V gene's germline CDR1 is SGHKS and CDR2 YYEKEE (reference sequence). CDR3 in DNA: TGTGCCAGCAGCTTGGATCTGCTCCCCGACGGCTACACCTTC. This translates into CASSLDLLPDGYTF. Filled out from reference TRBV5-5 and TRBJ1-2, the complete variable domain reads DAGVTQSPTHLIKTRGQQVTLRCSPISGHKSVSWYQQVLGQGPQFIFQYYEKEERGRGNFPDRFSARQFPNYSSELNVNALLLGDSALYLCASSLDLLPDGYTFGSGTRLTVV.

This clonotype has just a few counts. The rearrangement uses TRBV14 and TRBJ2-2, with 7 positions matching TRBD2. Germline V CDR1 and CDR2: SGHDN, FVKESK. The V segment lost 4 bases and the J segment 0 bases; nucleotides outside the gene matches: 5. The CDR3 extends over 16 amino acids. CDR3 nucleotides: TGTGCCAGCAGCCGTCGCAGCGGGACGAACACCGGGGAGCTGTTTTTT. Residues: CASSRRSGTNTGELFF.

This clonotype was seen only a few times. The chain's CDR3 is CATSRDDRGMADTQYF. CDR3 DNA: TGTGCCACCAGCAGAGATGACAGGGGGATGGCAGATACGCAGTATTTT. The rearrangement joins TRBV15 to TRBJ2-3; 9 nucleotides align to TRBD1. Germline CDR1 and CDR2: LNHNV and YYDKDF (reference sequence). V was pared by 0 bases and J by 4 bases, with 5 bases of the junction left unmatched. This CDR3 is 16 amino acids long.

The rearrangement joins TRBV28 to TRBJ2-7; 15 bases line up with TRBD2. There are 19 residues in the CDR3. V gave up 6 bases and J gave up 0 bases; unmatched junction bases: 12. The germline CDR1 and CDR2 sequences are MDHEN and SYDVKM. CDR3 coding DNA: TGTGCCAGCAGCACTCGGACTAGCGGGGGGGCTTTCTTCTCCTACGAGCAGTACTTC. Its translation is CASSTRTSGGAFFSYEQYF.

The chain links TRBV27 to TRBJ2-7; the match to TRBD2 covers 12 bases. Looked up from germline, CDR1 is MNHEY and CDR2 is SMNVEV (reference sequence). The CDR3 has 15 amino acids. Trimming at V came to 3 bases and at J to 3 bases, leaving 3 bases not matched to a gene. The CDR3 loop is CASSLLTSGGYEQYF. In DNA form, the CDR3 reads TGTGCCAGCAGTTTGTTGACTAGCGGGGGCTACGAGCAGTACTTC.

This clonotype was observed a handful of times. This chain connects TRBV29-1 to TRBJ2-5, with D possibly matching TRBD1 (6 bases). Looked up from germline, CDR1 is SQVTM and CDR2 is ANQGSEA. V gave up 3 bases and J gave up 1 base, with 9 bases separating them. The CDR3 consists of 13 residues. The CDR3 DNA sequence: TGCAGCGTTGAGGGACACCTCCAAGAGACCCAGTACTTC. Translation: CSVEGHLQETQYF.

This clonotype was detected ten times or more. The chain uses TRBV20-1 and TRBJ2-3, with D maybe TRBD2 (6 bases). Trimming shortened V by 4 bases and J by 0 bases, and 11 bases separated the two germline ends. Germline assignment: CDR1 DFQATT and CDR2 SNEGSKA (reference sequence). The CDR3 is 14 residues long. The CDR3 is CSATGLFSTDTQYF. DNA for the CDR3: TGCAGTGCTACAGGACTATTTAGCACAGATACGCAGTATTTT.

This clonotype has at least ten counts. The chain has TRBV20-1 and TRBJ2-7; D unresolved. V gave up 5 bases and J gave up 2 bases, with 10 bases separating them. Germline V gene sequence: CDR1 DFQATT, CDR2 SNEGSKA (reference sequence). The CDR3 totals 12 residues. The CDR3 is CSAGRSPYEQYF. The CDR3 nucleotides are TGCAGTGCTGGCAGGAGCCCCTACGAGCAGTACTTC.

Points on this clonotype: The junction shows a germline mismatch at one end, possibly a read error. The chain carries TRBV10-3 and TRBJ2-7; weak D call: TRBD2 (6 bases). Germline assignment: CDR1 ENHRY and CDR2 SYGVKD. The CDR3 consists of 15 residues. CDR3 in DNA: TGTGCCGTCAGTGTTAGTGGAGGGGCCGGCTACGAGCAGTACTTC. Amino acids: CAVSVSGGAGYEQYF.

J is TRBJ2-5 and V is TRBV5-1; the D gene could be TRBD1 or TRBD2 (5 bases each). Per germline, CDR1 SGHRS and CDR2 YFSETQ. Trimming took off 4 bases at V and 2 bases at J, with 9 bases between the two ends. The length of the CDR3 is 13 residues. In DNA, the CDR3 is TGCGCCAGCAGCGGGACGGCACAAGAGACCCAGTACTTC. Translated: CASSGTAQETQYF.

In its sample, this clonotype was seen a few times. V is TRBV11-2 and J is TRBJ2-1; no firm D call. Germline V gives CDR1 SGHAT, CDR2 FQNNGV. The CDR3 is 13 residues long. The V and J ends lost 7 bases and 1 base respectively, with 8 bases between them. The DNA for the CDR3 is TGTGCCAGCAAGCACTGGTCCTACAATGAGCAGTTCTTC. As protein: CASKHWSYNEQFF. The complete variable domain, with remaining parts taken from reference TRBV11-2 and TRBJ2-1, reads EAGVAQSPRYKIIEKRQSVAFWCNPISGHATLYWYQQILGQGPKLLIQFQNNGVVDDSQLPKDRFSAERLKGVDSTLKIQPAKLEDSAVYLCASKHWSYNEQFFGPGTRLTVL.

At least ten counts were recorded for this clonotype. One end of the junction is discordant with germline, which a read error may explain. V is TRBV7-7 and J is TRBJ2-5, with D possibly being TRBD2 (6 bases). This CDR3 spans 14 amino acids. Germline values: CDR1 SSHAT, CDR2 FNYEAQ (reference sequence). The CDR3 region has the DNA TGTGCTAGCAGCTTCGGCGGACTACAAGAGACCCAGTACTTC. Translating it yields CASSFGGLQETQYF.

This clonotype has just a few counts. The CDR3 sequence: CASSQDRGWGTDTQYF. CDR3 DNA sequence: TGCGCCAGCAGCCAAGACAGGGGATGGGGCACAGATACGCAGTATTTT. The chain joins TRBV4-3 to TRBJ2-3; possible D gene TRBD1, 6 bases. The V gene lost 0 bases and the J gene lost 1 base, with 11 bases spanning the gap. The CDR3 runs 16 residues. Germline-derived CDR1 and CDR2 are LGHNA and YSLEER.

This rearrangement joins TRBV4-1 to TRBJ2-7; no firm D call. Germline CDR1 and CDR2: MGHRA and YSYEKL. With 1 base removed from V and 1 base from J, the gap between germline ends came to 11 bases. The CDR3 is made up of 15 amino acids. In DNA, the CDR3 is TGCGCCAGCAGCCAAGGACCCGACGGTTCCTACGAGCAGTACTTC. Encoded protein: CASSQGPDGSYEQYF.

The chain uses TRBV12-3 or TRBV12-4 and TRBJ2-2; TRBD1 aligns across 10 bases. The CDR3 covers 15 residues. The trim removed 10 bases at V and 5 bases at J, leaving 10 bases unmatched. CDR3 nucleotides: TGTGCCACTCAGTTTGGGGACAGGGGTACCGGGGAGCTGTTTTTT. It is translated as CATQFGDRGTGELFF.

Of note for this clonotype: Relative to the germline gene, one junction end is altered; a read error may explain this. This chain links TRBV5-1 with TRBJ1-4; D may be TRBD1 (5 bases). The CDR3 runs to 15 residues. Per the germline V gene, CDR1 is SGHRS and CDR2 is YFSETQ. The CDR3 DNA follows: TGCGCCAGCAGCTTGGAAGGGACGGCTAATGAAGAACTGTTTTTT. It specifies CASSLEGTANEELFF.

This clonotype was seen a handful of times. V gene TRBV3-1 combines with J gene TRBJ1-4; D may be TRBD1 (5 bases). Germline V CDR1 and CDR2: LGHDT, YNNKEL (reference sequence). The ends were cut back, 2 bases at V and 8 bases at J, with 15 bases in the middle. The CDR3 loop spans 15 amino acids. CDR3 sequence (DNA): TGTGCCAGCAGCCAATTACCGGGGGTTTGGGAAAAACTGTTTTTT. Amino acid sequence: CASSQLPGVWEKLFF.

The V and J genes are TRBV7-9 and TRBJ2-5, with a weak D call TRBD1 (5 bases). The J call may be in error: the DNA end matches TRBJ2-7 better. Germline V CDR1 and CDR2: SEHNR, FQNEAQ (reference sequence). This CDR3 is 14 amino acids long. CDR3 protein: CASSYPTDSYEQYF. As DNA, the CDR3 is TGTGCCAGCAGCTACCCAACCGACAGCTACGAGCAGTACTTC.

The V gene is TRBV29-1, the J gene TRBJ2-7; D gene ambiguous. The V gene lost 7 bases and the J gene lost 4 bases, with 17 bases spanning the gap. Germline V CDR1 and CDR2: SQVTM, ANQGSEA. This CDR3 contains 13 residues. The CDR3 region is CSATETSRYEQYF. CDR3 nucleotide sequence: TGCAGCGCGACGGAGACTTCGAGATACGAGCAGTACTTC.

This clonotype was seen only a few times. The rearrangement links TRBV10-3 to TRBJ1-2, with 8 bases lining up with TRBD1. The CDR3 totals 16 residues. V shed 3 bases and J 4 bases; nucleotides not matched to a gene: 10. Germline lookup yields CDR1 ENHRY and CDR2 SYGVKD. CDR3 sequence (DNA): TGTGCCATCAGTGAAAGCCTCGGACAGGGTAGCTATGGCTACACCTTC. Residues: CAISESLGQGSYGYTF.

The chain joins TRBV11-2 to TRBJ2-1; D gene unclear. Trimming took 0 bases from V and 8 from J, leaving 11 bases between them. The CDR3 totals 14 residues. CDR1 SGHAT and CDR2 FQNNGV come from the germline V gene. For the CDR3, the DNA is TGTGCCAGCAGCTTAGATAATCGGCCTCATGAGCAGTTCTTC. Translated: CASSLDNRPHEQFF. Variable domain in full (rest from reference TRBV11-2 and TRBJ2-1): EAGVAQSPRYKIIEKRQSVAFWCNPISGHATLYWYQQILGQGPKLLIQFQNNGVVDDSQLPKDRFSAERLKGVDSTLKIQPAKLEDSAVYLCASSLDNRPHEQFFGPGTRLTVL.

The chain is built from TRBV24-1 and TRBJ2-5; D is tentatively TRBD1 or TRBD2 (5 bases each). Germline CDR1 KGHDR, CDR2 SFDVKD. CDR3 length: 16 amino acids. V was clipped by 5 bases and J by 5 bases, with 20 bases between them. This CDR3 is CATSGHRDPKGETQYF. The CDR3 DNA reads TGTGCCACCAGTGGCCACCGGGACCCGAAGGGGGAGACCCAGTACTTC.

This clonotype was found a few times. CDR3 coding DNA: TGTGCCAGCAGCCAAGCCCCGACTAGCGGGAGAAATTACGTGGAGACCCAGTACTTC. Protein product: CASSQAPTSGRNYVETQYF. The gene calls are TRBV4-2 and TRBJ2-5, with TRBD2 matching over 12 bases. The length of the CDR3 is 19 residues. With 1 base clipped from V and 5 bases from J, the junction kept 14 bases outside the gene matches. Germline values: CDR1 LGHNA, CDR2 YNFKEQ.

This clonotype was seen more than once but under ten times. The gene calls are TRBV7-6 and TRBJ2-1; 7 bases are shared with TRBD1. Germline values: CDR1 SGHVS, CDR2 FNYEAQ. The CDR3 length is 17 residues. The V and J ends lost 5 bases and 4 bases, in that order; junction bases with no gene match: 14. This CDR3 reads CASSPSQSGTAYNEQFF. The CDR3 bases are TGTGCCAGCAGCCCATCCCAATCCGGGACAGCGTACAATGAGCAGTTCTTC.

This clonotype was detected a few times. V and J are TRBV28 and TRBJ2-7; D may correspond to TRBD1 or TRBD2 (6 bases each). Between the trimmed V and J ends, which lost 6 bases and 3 bases, there was a span of 12 bases. The CDR3 has 13 amino acids. Looked up from germline, CDR1 is MDHEN and CDR2 is SYDVKM. CDR3 DNA: TGTGCCAGCAGCCGGAGGGACAACTACGAGCAGTACTTC. As protein: CASSRRDNYEQYF. The full variable domain, completed using reference TRBV28 and TRBJ2-7, is DVKVTQSSRYLVKRTGEKVFLECVQDMDHENMFWYRQDPGLGLRLIYFSYDVKMKEKGDIPEGYSVSREKKERFSLILESASTNQTSMYLCASSRRDNYEQYFGPGTRLTVT.

The chain joins TRBV6-2 or TRBV6-3 to TRBJ2-5; maybe TRBD2 (5 bases). Trimming removed 6 bases at V and 5 bases at J, with 16 bases between. Germline V CDR1 and CDR2: MNHEY, SVGEGT. This CDR3 is built from 14 residues. The CDR3 region has the DNA TGTGCCAGCAGCCCTAGCCTAGTAAGGGAGACCCAGTACTTC. Translating gives CASSPSLVRETQYF.